This T cell receptor beta chain was profiled in a study of cytomegalovirus exposure and HLA in healthy donors. In its sample, this clone was seen a few times. Its antigen is undetermined. Germline loops: CDR1 MGHRA, CDR2 YSYEKL. V trimming: 2 bases; J trimming: 9 bases; junction bases outside the gene matches: 5. The CDR3 sequence is 14 residues long. Findings and caveats of the study: The authors later linked a missense DCLRE1C variant to TCR beta V- and J-gene trimming.

PCR was performed using 60 Vbeta and 13 Jbeta primers. The table came from immunoSEQ multiplex PCR; TCRdb's copy has only in-frame clones and leaves some out. The sample gives under 250,000 clones, about 80% of which show up once; roughly 0.62% is in the top ten. The TCR comes from a man aged 18 to 35 in good health and CMV-seronegative. Sequenced: PBMCs. The genes are TRBV4-1 and TRBJ2-1; 9 bases agree with TRBD2. The CDR3 DNA follows: TGCGCCAGCAGCCAACTGGGACTAGCCGGTGAGCAGTTCTTC. Amino acids: CASSQLGLAGEQFF.